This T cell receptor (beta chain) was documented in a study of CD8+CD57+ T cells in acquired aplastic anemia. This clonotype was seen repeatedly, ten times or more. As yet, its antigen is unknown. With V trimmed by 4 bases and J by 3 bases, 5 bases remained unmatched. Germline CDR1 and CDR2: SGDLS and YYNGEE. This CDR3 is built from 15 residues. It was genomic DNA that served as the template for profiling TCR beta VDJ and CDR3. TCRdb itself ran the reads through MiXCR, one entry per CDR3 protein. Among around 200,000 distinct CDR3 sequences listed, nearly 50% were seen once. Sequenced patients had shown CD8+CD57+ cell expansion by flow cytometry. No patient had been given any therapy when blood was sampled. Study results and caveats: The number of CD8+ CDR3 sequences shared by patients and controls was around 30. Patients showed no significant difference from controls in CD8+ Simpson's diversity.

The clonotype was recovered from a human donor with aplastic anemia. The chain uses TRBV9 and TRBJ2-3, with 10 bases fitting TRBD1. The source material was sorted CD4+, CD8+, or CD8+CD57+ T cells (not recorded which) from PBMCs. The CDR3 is CASSPDRGRTDTQYF. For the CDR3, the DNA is TGTGCCAGCAGCCCCGACAGGGGGCGGACAGATACGCAGTATTTT.